The present T cell receptor beta chain was sequenced within a study of blood T cell repertoires in COVID-19. This clone appeared a single time. Method: immunoSEQ multiplex PCR; TCRdb's copy keeps in-frame clones and lacks some. The data contain under 85,000 clones, about 83% of them singletons. This CDR3 comprises 14 residues. The germline CDR1 and CDR2 sequences are KGHSH and LQKENI. The V end lost 3 bases, the J end lost 2 bases, and 10 bases lay between the germline ends. V and J are TRBV18 and TRBJ1-1; perhaps TRBD1 as D (6 bases). This clonotype was obtained from an elderly man with active or convalescent COVID-19. Sequenced input: peripheral blood. DNA for the CDR3: TGTGCCAGCTCACCCCGGACAGAAAACACTGAAGCTTTCTTT. As protein: CASSPRTENTEAFF.